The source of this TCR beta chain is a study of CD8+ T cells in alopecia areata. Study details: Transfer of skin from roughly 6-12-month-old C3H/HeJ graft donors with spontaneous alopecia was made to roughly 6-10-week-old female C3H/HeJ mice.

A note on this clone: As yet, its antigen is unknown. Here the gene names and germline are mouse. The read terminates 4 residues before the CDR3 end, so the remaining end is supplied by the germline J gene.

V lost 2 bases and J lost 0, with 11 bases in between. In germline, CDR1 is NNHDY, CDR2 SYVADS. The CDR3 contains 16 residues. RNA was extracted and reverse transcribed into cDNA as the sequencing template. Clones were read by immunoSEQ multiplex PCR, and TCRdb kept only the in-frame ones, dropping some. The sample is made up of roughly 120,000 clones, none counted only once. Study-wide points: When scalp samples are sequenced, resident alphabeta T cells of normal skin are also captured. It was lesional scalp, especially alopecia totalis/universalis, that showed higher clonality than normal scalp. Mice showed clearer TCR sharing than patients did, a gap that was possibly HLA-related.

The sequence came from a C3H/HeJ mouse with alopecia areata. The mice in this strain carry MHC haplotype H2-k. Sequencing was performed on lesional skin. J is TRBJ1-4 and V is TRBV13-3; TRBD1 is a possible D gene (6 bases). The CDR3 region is CASSEGTNLSNERLFF. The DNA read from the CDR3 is TGTGCCAGCAGTGAAGGGACAAATCTTTCCAACGAA. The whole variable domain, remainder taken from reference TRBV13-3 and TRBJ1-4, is EAAVTQSPRSKVAVTGGKVTLSCHQTNNHDYMYWYRQDTGHGLRLIHYSYVADSTEKGDIPDGYKASRPSQENFSLILELASLSQTAVYFCASSEGTNLSNERLFFGHGTKLSVL.